This T cell receptor (beta chain) was recorded in a study of PD-1 blockade in classical Hodgkin lymphoma. Study-wide findings and caveats: In newly diagnosed patients, baseline TCR diversity was reportedly below that of healthy donors. Individuals who commenced nivolumab within less than 1 year of ASCT were excluded. Complete responders' diversity at baseline resembled that of newly diagnosed patients.

Concerning this clone itself: Its target is unknown.

Each and every patient relapsed after autologous stem cell transplantation, and patients got differing brentuximab vedotin exposure. Classification of best responses gave complete response, partial response or progressive disease. Assay: immunoSEQ multiplex PCR; the TCRdb copy retains only in-frame clones and omits some. The sample includes about 100,000 clones, 80% to 90% of them seen just once. This clonotype was obtained from a human donor with classical Hodgkin lymphoma. Source: peripheral blood mononuclear cells (PBMCs), taken before the second cycle of nivolumab.

The CDR3 region is CASSPNTDTQYF. In DNA, the CDR3 is TGTGCCAGCAGCCCCAACACAGATACGCAGTATTTT. The chain is built from TRBV7-9 and TRBJ2-3; D call uncertain. From germline, CDR1 is SEHNR and CDR2 FQNEAQ (reference sequence). Trimming took off 5 bases at V and 2 bases at J, with 5 bases between the two ends. The CDR3 extends over 12 amino acids.